These T cell receptor beta chains were read from a single sample in a study of patients and donors after allogeneic stem cell transplantation. MiXCR, run by TCRdb on the RT-PCR reads, gives a single entry per CDR3 protein. The table has approximately 430,000 distinct CDR3 sequences, around 16% seen once. The specimen sequenced was blood, either unsorted or a sorted T cell fraction (not recorded which). These receptors were obtained from a human donor who was either an allogeneic HSCT recipient or a stem cell or donor lymphocyte infusion donor (not recorded which). It is not recorded whose cells these are; they may come from a transplant donor. Both conserved end residues are part of each CDR3. Fields, in order: D gene, clone size, V gene, J gene, CDR3 DNA, CDR3 protein. A D gene is named only where the DNA matches it firmly. Only part of the rows carry a size: once, few, many, or a class if the clone is expanded.

d_gene: -
abundance: few
v_gene: TRBV7-3
j_gene: TRBJ1-2
CDR3nt: TGTGCCAGCAGCTTACAGGGGTCGGATGGCTACACCTTC
CDR3aa: CASSLQGSDGYTF

d_gene: -
abundance: many
v_gene: TRBV4-3
j_gene: TRBJ1-6
CDR3nt: TGCGCCAGCAGCCAATTTCGGGTAATGGGATCACCCCTCCACTTT
CDR3aa: CASSQFRVMGSPLHF

d_gene: -
abundance: few
v_gene: TRBV30
j_gene: TRBJ2-1
CDR3nt: TGTGCCTGGAGCTCCCCCTATGAGCAGTTCTTC
CDR3aa: CAWSSPYEQFF

d_gene: TRBD2
abundance: -
v_gene: TRBV3-1
j_gene: TRBJ2-2
CDR3nt: TGTGCCAGCAGCCACAAAAGGGGGGGACTAGCGGGAGTCACCGGGGAGCTGTTTTTT
CDR3aa: CASSHKRGGLAGVTGELFF

d_gene: -
abundance: many
v_gene: TRBV9
j_gene: TRBJ2-6
CDR3nt: TGTGCCAGCAGCCCCAGGAGCTCGGGTTACTCTGGGGCCAACGTCCTGACTTTC
CDR3aa: CASSPRSSGYSGANVLTF

d_gene: -
abundance: few
v_gene: TRBV24-1
j_gene: TRBJ1-2
CDR3nt: TGTGCCACCAGTGATCGCGTTGGCTACACCTTC
CDR3aa: CATSDRVGYTF

d_gene: -
abundance: few
v_gene: TRBV6-1
j_gene: TRBJ1-5
CDR3nt: TGTGCCAGCAGCGGACCGGGGTCGGGCAATCAGCCCCAGCATTTT
CDR3aa: CASSGPGSGNQPQHF

d_gene: TRBD1
abundance: -
v_gene: TRBV4-2
j_gene: TRBJ1-1
CDR3nt: TGTGCCAGCAGCCGGGTCAGACAGGGGATGGGTGAAGCTTTCTTT
CDR3aa: CASSRVRQGMGEAFF

d_gene: -
abundance: few
v_gene: TRBV10-3
j_gene: TRBJ1-2
CDR3nt: TGTGCCATCAGTGACCCCGATGTACCTCCTCGATCGGGTGGCTACACCTTC
CDR3aa: CAISDPDVPPRSGGYTF

d_gene: -
abundance: few
v_gene: TRBV9
j_gene: TRBJ2-1
CDR3nt: TGTGCCAGCAGCGTACGGCAGTACAATGAGCAGTTCTTC
CDR3aa: CASSVRQYNEQFF

d_gene: -
abundance: few
v_gene: TRBV7-9
j_gene: TRBJ2-2
CDR3nt: TGTGCCAGCAGCTCCGGGGGACAGAACACCGGGGAGCTGTTTTTT
CDR3aa: CASSSGGQNTGELFF

d_gene: -
abundance: -
v_gene: TRBV5-1
j_gene: TRBJ1-2
CDR3nt: TGCGCCAGCAGCTTGGCCTGGGGGGAGGAAAACTCCTATGGCTACACCTTC
CDR3aa: CASSLAWGEENSYGYTF

d_gene: -
abundance: many
v_gene: TRBV7-3
j_gene: TRBJ2-3
CDR3nt: TGTGCCAGCAGCCAGCGGCCCAAGTTGGGGGCAGATACGCAGTATTTT
CDR3aa: CASSQRPKLGADTQYF

d_gene: -
abundance: few
v_gene: TRBV29-1
j_gene: TRBJ1-2
CDR3nt: TGCAGCGTTTTGGGCAGCCCTTATGGCTACACCTTC
CDR3aa: CSVLGSPYGYTF

d_gene: -
abundance: few
v_gene: TRBV20-1
j_gene: TRBJ1-5
CDR3nt: TGCAGTGCTGCAGCCCCGCGCAATCAGCCCCAGCATTTT
CDR3aa: CSAAAPRNQPQHF

d_gene: -
abundance: many
v_gene: TRBV7-9
j_gene: TRBJ2-7
CDR3nt: TGTGCCAGCAGCTTAGTAACCGAGGCCTACGAGCAGTACTTC
CDR3aa: CASSLVTEAYEQYF

d_gene: -
abundance: few
v_gene: TRBV2
j_gene: TRBJ1-4
CDR3nt: TGTGCCAGCAGTGAATCGAGGGGGGCGCGAGTAGGTGAAAAACTGTTTTTT
CDR3aa: CASSESRGARVGEKLFF

d_gene: TRBD1
abundance: few
v_gene: TRBV20-1
j_gene: TRBJ2-3
CDR3nt: TGCAGTGCTAGTGGTACCCTGGGGACAGGGATGGATACGCAGTATTTT
CDR3aa: CSASGTLGTGMDTQYF

d_gene: TRBD2
abundance: -
v_gene: TRBV6-5
j_gene: TRBJ2-1
CDR3nt: TGTGCCAGCAGTTCCGTGGGACTAGCGGGGGGGTGGGAGCAGTTCTTC
CDR3aa: CASSSVGLAGGWEQFF

d_gene: TRBD2
abundance: few
v_gene: TRBV5-4
j_gene: TRBJ2-1
CDR3nt: TGTGCCAGCAGCTTGGGTAATAGCGGGAACTACAATGAGCAGTTCTTC
CDR3aa: CASSLGNSGNYNEQFF

d_gene: -
abundance: few
v_gene: TRBV27
j_gene: TRBJ2-1
CDR3nt: TGTGCCAGCAGTTTCCCAGACTCAGTAACCTACAATGAGCAGTTCTTC
CDR3aa: CASSFPDSVTYNEQFF

d_gene: TRBD1
abundance: few
v_gene: TRBV7-8
j_gene: TRBJ1-4
CDR3nt: TGTGCCAGCAGCCCGGGACAGGGAATTGAAAAACTGTTTTTT
CDR3aa: CASSPGQGIEKLFF

d_gene: -
abundance: few
v_gene: TRBV5-1
j_gene: TRBJ2-5
CDR3nt: TGCGCCAGCAGCCTATACAGGGCTGCGGTCCAAGAGACCCAGTACTTC
CDR3aa: CASSLYRAAVQETQYF

d_gene: TRBD2
abundance: few
v_gene: TRBV15
j_gene: TRBJ2-5
CDR3nt: TGTGCCACCAGCGCCCGACGGCTAGCGGGAGTAGAGACCCAGTACTTC
CDR3aa: CATSARRLAGVETQYF

d_gene: TRBD1
abundance: few
v_gene: TRBV6-2/TRBV6-3
j_gene: TRBJ1-1
CDR3nt: TGTGCCAGCATCTCCGGGACAGGTCTTTCGGCTTTCTTT
CDR3aa: CASISGTGLSAFF

d_gene: -
abundance: -
v_gene: TRBV27
j_gene: TRBJ2-1
CDR3nt: TGTGCCAGCAGTTTTAGTGAGGACTACAATGAGCAGTTCTTC
CDR3aa: CASSFSEDYNEQFF

d_gene: -
abundance: few
v_gene: TRBV6-5
j_gene: TRBJ1-1
CDR3nt: TGTGCCAGCAGTTACTCGGTCGATGGCACTGAAGCTTTCTTT
CDR3aa: CASSYSVDGTEAFF

d_gene: -
abundance: -
v_gene: TRBV6-1
j_gene: TRBJ2-1
CDR3nt: TGTGCCAGCAGTGAACGGCTTCCCGTGAATGAGCAGTTCTTC
CDR3aa: CASSERLPVNEQFF

d_gene: TRBD1
abundance: -
v_gene: TRBV4-2
j_gene: TRBJ2-7
CDR3nt: TGTGCCAGCAGCCAGGCGGACAGGGGCCCCTACGAGCAGTACTTC
CDR3aa: CASSQADRGPYEQYF

d_gene: -
abundance: -
v_gene: TRBV4-1
j_gene: TRBJ1-2
CDR3nt: TGCGCCAGCAGCCAAGATAAGGGGTCTAACTATGGCTACACCTTC
CDR3aa: CASSQDKGSNYGYTF

d_gene: TRBD1
abundance: few
v_gene: TRBV5-1
j_gene: TRBJ2-5
CDR3nt: TGCGCCAGCAGCATAGGGACAGGGACCGGGGAGACCCAGTACTTC
CDR3aa: CASSIGTGTGETQYF

d_gene: TRBD2
abundance: -
v_gene: TRBV20-1
j_gene: TRBJ2-7
CDR3nt: TGCAGTGCCCTCGGGCCAGCGGGGGCGCGAGAGCAGTACTTC
CDR3aa: CSALGPAGAREQYF

d_gene: -
abundance: few
v_gene: TRBV5-1
j_gene: TRBJ1-1
CDR3nt: TGCGCCAGCAGCTTGAGTTCGGGTGACACTGAAGCTTTCTTT
CDR3aa: CASSLSSGDTEAFF

d_gene: -
abundance: -
v_gene: TRBV5-1
j_gene: TRBJ1-3
CDR3nt: TGCGCCAGCAGCTTGGCGGGGGGCCGGGGAAACACCATATATTTT
CDR3aa: CASSLAGGRGNTIYF

d_gene: -
abundance: -
v_gene: TRBV5-1
j_gene: TRBJ2-2
CDR3nt: TGCGCCAGCAGCCTCCTGTACAGGGACACCGGGGAGCTGTTTTTT
CDR3aa: CASSLLYRDTGELFF

d_gene: -
abundance: few
v_gene: TRBV20-1
j_gene: TRBJ1-5
CDR3nt: TGCAGTGCGACAACGGGACCAAATCAGCCCCAGCATTTT
CDR3aa: CSATTGPNQPQHF

d_gene: TRBD2
abundance: -
v_gene: TRBV4-1
j_gene: TRBJ2-1
CDR3nt: TGCGCCAGCAGCCACCAGCGGGAGTACAATGAGCAGTTCTTC
CDR3aa: CASSHQREYNEQFF

d_gene: -
abundance: few
v_gene: TRBV12-3/TRBV12-4
j_gene: TRBJ2-4
CDR3nt: TGTGCCAGCAGGCCCCAAGCTGACGGGGGAAACATTCAGTACTTC
CDR3aa: CASRPQADGGNIQYF

d_gene: -
abundance: -
v_gene: TRBV20-1
j_gene: TRBJ1-2
CDR3nt: TGCAGTGCTAGGATGGGAGTTGGCTACACCTTC
CDR3aa: CSARMGVGYTF

d_gene: -
abundance: many
v_gene: TRBV20-1
j_gene: TRBJ2-2
CDR3nt: TGCAGTGCTCGACAGCTCGCCGGGGAGCTGTTTTTT
CDR3aa: CSARQLAGELFF

d_gene: TRBD1
abundance: -
v_gene: TRBV12-3/TRBV12-4
j_gene: TRBJ2-7
CDR3nt: TGTGCCAGCAGTTGGGACAGCTCTCACTACGAGCAGTACTTC
CDR3aa: CASSWDSSHYEQYF

d_gene: -
abundance: many
v_gene: TRBV20-1
j_gene: TRBJ2-7
CDR3nt: TGCAGTGCTAGACAGGGCTCCTACGAGCAGTACTTC
CDR3aa: CSARQGSYEQYF

d_gene: -
abundance: -
v_gene: TRBV20-1
j_gene: TRBJ1-1
CDR3nt: TGCAGTGCTAGAGCTTCATCCCGGCGGATGAACACTGAAGCTTTCTTT
CDR3aa: CSARASSRRMNTEAFF

d_gene: -
abundance: -
v_gene: TRBV20-1
j_gene: TRBJ1-2
CDR3nt: TGCAGTGCTAGAGTGGTTCGGGGGAACTATGGCTACACCTTC
CDR3aa: CSARVVRGNYGYTF

d_gene: -
abundance: many
v_gene: TRBV6-1
j_gene: TRBJ2-1
CDR3nt: TGTGCCAGCACCGAACGAGGGACCGGGAGTTTCTACAATGAGCAGTTCTTC
CDR3aa: CASTERGTGSFYNEQFF

d_gene: TRBD1
abundance: -
v_gene: TRBV5-1
j_gene: TRBJ1-1
CDR3nt: TGCGCCAGCAGCTTCGGACAGGGGTTTATAGTAACTGAAGCTTTCTTT
CDR3aa: CASSFGQGFIVTEAFF

d_gene: TRBD1
abundance: few
v_gene: TRBV5-1
j_gene: TRBJ2-7
CDR3nt: TGCGCCAGTCGGAACGGGACAGGGGGTTTCTACGAGCAGTACTTC
CDR3aa: CASRNGTGGFYEQYF

d_gene: TRBD1
abundance: many
v_gene: TRBV5-1
j_gene: TRBJ2-3
CDR3nt: TGCGCCAGCGGGGGACAGGGGAAAGATACGCAGTATTTT
CDR3aa: CASGGQGKDTQYF

d_gene: -
abundance: few
v_gene: TRBV30
j_gene: TRBJ1-1
CDR3nt: TGTGCCTGGAGTGTATTGTCAGGGCAAAACACTGAAGCTTTCTTT
CDR3aa: CAWSVLSGQNTEAFF

d_gene: -
abundance: -
v_gene: TRBV5-1
j_gene: TRBJ2-2
CDR3nt: TGCGCCAGCAGACCGACGACAGAGAACACCGGGGAGCTGTTTTTT
CDR3aa: CASRPTTENTGELFF

d_gene: -
abundance: few
v_gene: TRBV27
j_gene: TRBJ2-3
CDR3nt: TGTGCCAGCAGTTTTATCGGGACAGATACGCAGTATTTT
CDR3aa: CASSFIGTDTQYF